The text below deals with one T cell receptor (beta chain). As handled by the study authors: The authors estimated nucleated cell counts from reference gene primer amplification. The table came from immunoSEQ multiplex PCR; TCRdb's copy has only in-frame clones and leaves some out. The DNA gave D and trimming, while V, J and clone size come from that table. There are hundreds of thousands of clones in the sample; 70% to 85% occur only once, and nearly 9% lies in the top ten. This specimen comes from a study of blood T cell repertoires in COVID-19. The ends were cut back, 6 bases at V and 4 bases at J, with 13 bases in the middle. CDR1 and CDR2 (germline): KGHSH, LQKENI. The CDR3 has 14 residues.

The sequenced sample consisted of peripheral blood. V usage is TRBV18 and J usage is TRBJ1-3; TRBD1 is a possible D gene (5 bases). The sequence was obtained from an elderly man with acute or convalescent COVID-19. CDR3 bases: TGTGCCAGCTCTCTCGCAGGGCTCGGAAACACCATATATTTT. Protein: CASSLAGLGNTIYF.